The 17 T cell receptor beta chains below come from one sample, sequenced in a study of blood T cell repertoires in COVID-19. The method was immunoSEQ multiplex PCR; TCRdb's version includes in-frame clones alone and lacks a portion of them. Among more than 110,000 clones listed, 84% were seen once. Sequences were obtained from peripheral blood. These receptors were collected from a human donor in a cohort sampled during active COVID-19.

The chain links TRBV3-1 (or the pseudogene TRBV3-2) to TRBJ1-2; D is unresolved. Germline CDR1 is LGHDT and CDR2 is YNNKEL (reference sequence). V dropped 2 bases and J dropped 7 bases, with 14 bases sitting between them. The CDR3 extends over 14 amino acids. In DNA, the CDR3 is TGTGCCAGCAGCCAATCGGGGTCGCCCGGTGGCTACACCTTC. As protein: CASSQSGSPGGYTF.

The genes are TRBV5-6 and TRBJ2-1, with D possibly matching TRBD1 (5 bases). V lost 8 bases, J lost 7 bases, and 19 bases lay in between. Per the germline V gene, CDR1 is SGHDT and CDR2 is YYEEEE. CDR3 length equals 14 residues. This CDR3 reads CASYFWGAPNEQFF. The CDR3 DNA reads TGTGCCAGTTACTTTTGGGGCGCCCCTAATGAGCAGTTCTTC.

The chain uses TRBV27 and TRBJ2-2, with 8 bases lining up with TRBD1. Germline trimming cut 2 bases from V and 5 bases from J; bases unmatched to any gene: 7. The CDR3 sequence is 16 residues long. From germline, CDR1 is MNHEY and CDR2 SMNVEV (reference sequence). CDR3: CASSLTDRGGTGELFF. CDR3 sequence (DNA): TGTGCCAGCAGTTTAACAGACAGGGGAGGAACCGGGGAGCTGTTTTTT.

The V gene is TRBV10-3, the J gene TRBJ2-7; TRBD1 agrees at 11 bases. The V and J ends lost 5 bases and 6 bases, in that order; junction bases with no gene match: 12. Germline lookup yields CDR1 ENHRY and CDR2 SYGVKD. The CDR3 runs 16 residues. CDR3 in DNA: TGTGCCATCAGTTTATACGGTGGGACAGGGGGACGCGAGCAGTACTTC. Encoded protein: CAISLYGGTGGREQYF.

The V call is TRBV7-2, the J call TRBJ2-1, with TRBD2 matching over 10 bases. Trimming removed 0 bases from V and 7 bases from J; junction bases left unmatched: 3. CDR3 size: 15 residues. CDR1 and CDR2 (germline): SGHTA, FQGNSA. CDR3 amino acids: CASSLAHSGGNEQFF. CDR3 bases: TGTGCCAGCAGCTTAGCCCATAGCGGGGGGAATGAGCAGTTCTTC.

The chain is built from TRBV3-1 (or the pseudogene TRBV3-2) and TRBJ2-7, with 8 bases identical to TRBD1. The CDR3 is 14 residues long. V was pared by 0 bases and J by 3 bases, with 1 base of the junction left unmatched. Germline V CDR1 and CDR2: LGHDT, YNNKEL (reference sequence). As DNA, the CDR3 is TGTGCCAGCAGCCAAGAGGGGACAGGCTACGAGCAGTACTTC. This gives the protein CASSQEGTGYEQYF.

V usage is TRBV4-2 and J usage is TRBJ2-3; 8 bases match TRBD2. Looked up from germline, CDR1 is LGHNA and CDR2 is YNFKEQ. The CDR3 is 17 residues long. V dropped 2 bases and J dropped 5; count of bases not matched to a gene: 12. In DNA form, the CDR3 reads TGTGCCAGCAGCCAAAGTGGAACGGGGGGGGGAGGAGATACGCAGTATTTT. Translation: CASSQSGTGGGGDTQYF.

CDR3 DNA: TGCAGCGCCTTTTTACAGGGTTCTTACACCTTC. Its translation: CSAFLQGSYTF. The chain links TRBV29-1 to TRBJ1-2, with a possible D match to TRBD1 (6 bases). Germline lookup yields CDR1 SQVTM and CDR2 ANQGSEA. This CDR3 contains 11 residues. The V end was cut by 7 bases, the J end by 11 bases, with 17 bases between.

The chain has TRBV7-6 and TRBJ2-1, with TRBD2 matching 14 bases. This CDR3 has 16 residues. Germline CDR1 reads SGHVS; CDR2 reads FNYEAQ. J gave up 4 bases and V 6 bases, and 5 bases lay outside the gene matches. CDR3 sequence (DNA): TGTGCCAGCAGTCGACTAGCGGGGGGGTTGTACAATGAGCAGTTCTTC. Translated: CASSRLAGGLYNEQFF.

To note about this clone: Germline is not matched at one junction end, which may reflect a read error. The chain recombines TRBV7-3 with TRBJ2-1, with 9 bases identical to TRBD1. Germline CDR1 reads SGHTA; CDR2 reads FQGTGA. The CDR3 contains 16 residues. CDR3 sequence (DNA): TGTGCCAGCAGCCTCTCCGGGACAGGGCTCTACCATGAGCAGTTCTTC. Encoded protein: CASSLSGTGLYHEQFF.

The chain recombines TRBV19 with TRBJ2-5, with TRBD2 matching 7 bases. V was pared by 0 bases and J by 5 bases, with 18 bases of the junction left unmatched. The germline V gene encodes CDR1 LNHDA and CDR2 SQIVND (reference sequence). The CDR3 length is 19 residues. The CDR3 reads CASSIDREAGRGIDETQYF. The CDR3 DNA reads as TGTGCCAGTAGTATAGATCGGGAGGCTGGACGGGGAATTGATGAGACCCAGTACTTC.

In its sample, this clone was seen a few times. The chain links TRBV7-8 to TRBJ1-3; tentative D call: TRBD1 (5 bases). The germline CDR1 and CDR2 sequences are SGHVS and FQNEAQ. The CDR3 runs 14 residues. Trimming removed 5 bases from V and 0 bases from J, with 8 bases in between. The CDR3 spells CASSRTPSGNTIYF. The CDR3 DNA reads TGTGCCAGCAGCCGGACACCCTCTGGAAACACCATATATTTT.

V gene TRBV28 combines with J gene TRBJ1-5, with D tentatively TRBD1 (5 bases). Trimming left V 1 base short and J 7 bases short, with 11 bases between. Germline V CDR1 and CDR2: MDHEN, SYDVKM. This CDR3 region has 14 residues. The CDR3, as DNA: TGTGCCAGCAGTTTATTGCAGGGTCGCCAGCCCCAGCATTTT. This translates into CASSLLQGRQPQHF. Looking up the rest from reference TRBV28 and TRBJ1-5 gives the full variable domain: DVKVTQSSRYLVKRTGEKVFLECVQDMDHENMFWYRQDPGLGLRLIYFSYDVKMKEKGDIPEGYSVSREKKERFSLILESASTNQTSMYLCASSLLQGRQPQHFGDGTRLSIL.

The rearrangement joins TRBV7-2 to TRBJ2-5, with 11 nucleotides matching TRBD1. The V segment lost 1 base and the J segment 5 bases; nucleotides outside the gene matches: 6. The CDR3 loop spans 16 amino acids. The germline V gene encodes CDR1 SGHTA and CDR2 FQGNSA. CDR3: CASSLVAGQGVETQYF. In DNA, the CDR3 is TGTGCCAGCAGCTTAGTAGCGGGACAGGGGGTGGAGACCCAGTACTTC. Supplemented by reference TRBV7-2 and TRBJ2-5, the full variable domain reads GAGVSQSPSNKVTEKGKDVELRCDPISGHTALYWYRQSLGQGLEFLIYFQGNSAPDKSGLPSDRFSAERTGGSVSTLTIQRTQQEDSAVYLCASSLVAGQGVETQYFGPGTRLLVL.

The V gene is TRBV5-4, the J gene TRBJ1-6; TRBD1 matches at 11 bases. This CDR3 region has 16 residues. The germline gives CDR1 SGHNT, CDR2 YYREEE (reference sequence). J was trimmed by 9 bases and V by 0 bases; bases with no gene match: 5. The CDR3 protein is CASSLALGQGASPLHF. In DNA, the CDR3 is TGTGCCAGCAGCTTGGCTTTAGGACAGGGGGCTTCACCCCTCCACTTT.

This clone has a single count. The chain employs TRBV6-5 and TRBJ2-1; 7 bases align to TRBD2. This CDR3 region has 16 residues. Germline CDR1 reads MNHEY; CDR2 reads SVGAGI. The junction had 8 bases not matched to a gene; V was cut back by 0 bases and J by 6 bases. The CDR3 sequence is CASSYSRLGGGNEQFF. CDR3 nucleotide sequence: TGTGCCAGCAGTTACTCGAGACTAGGCGGGGGCAATGAGCAGTTCTTC.

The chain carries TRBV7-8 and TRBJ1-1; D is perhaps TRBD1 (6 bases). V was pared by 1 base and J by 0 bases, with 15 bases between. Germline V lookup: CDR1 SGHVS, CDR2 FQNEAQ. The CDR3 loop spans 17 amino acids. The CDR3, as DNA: TGTGCCAGCAGCTTAGGGGGAGGGGGACCTTTGAACACTGAAGCTTTCTTT. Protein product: CASSLGGGGPLNTEAFF. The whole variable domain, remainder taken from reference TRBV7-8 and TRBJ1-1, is GAGVSQSPRYKVAKRGQDVALRCDPISGHVSLFWYQQALGQGPEFLTYFQNEAQLDKSGLPSDRFFAERPEGSVSTLKIQRTQQEDSAVYLCASSLGGGGPLNTEAFFGQGTRLTVV.